Each of the 21 T cell receptor beta chains below was sequenced from the same sample in a study of beta chain features in type 1 diabetes. cDNA synthesis used the whole RNA isolate, giving expressed TCRB sequences. Repertoires were generated with immunoSEQ multiplex PCR, while TCRdb's copy carries only in-frame clones and drops some. The table includes under 300,000 clones, 25% to 30% detected once. Sample: central memory CD4+ T cells from blood. Receptors were obtained from a young man in good health.

This clone was recorded a few times. The chain links TRBV23-1 to TRBJ1-1; D is unresolved. TRBV23-1 is marked as an open reading frame, function uncertain. This CDR3 spans 10 amino acids. V lost 8 bases to trimming and J lost 4 bases, with 5 bases between them. The DNA of the CDR3 is TGCGCCAGCCCCGGCACTGAAGCTTTCTTT. As protein: CASPGTEAFF.

This chain connects TRBV5-4 to TRBJ1-2; D is undetermined. Trimming stripped 0 bases from V and 0 bases from J, with 3 bases between. This CDR3 contains 13 residues. In germline, CDR1 is SGHNT, CDR2 YYREEE (reference sequence). CDR3 DNA: TGTGCCAGCAGCTTGGGAGCTAACTATGGCTACACCTTC. Protein product: CASSLGANYGYTF. Looking up the rest from reference TRBV5-4 and TRBJ1-2 gives the full variable domain: ETGVTQSPTHLIKTRGQQVTLRCSSQSGHNTVSWYQQALGQGPQFIFQYYREEENGRGNFPPRFSGLQFPNYSSELNVNALELDDSALYLCASSLGANYGYTFGSGTRLTVV.

About this clone: Possible read error: a much larger clone is one base away. The rearrangement links TRBV30 to TRBJ2-7; D unclear. V lost 2 bases and J 3 bases, leaving 8 bases between the germline ends. Germline CDR1 reads GTSNPN; CDR2 reads SVGIG (reference sequence). The CDR3 has 12 residues. For the CDR3, the DNA is TGTGCCTGGAGTATCCGGCGCTACGAGCAGTACTTC. Protein product: CAWSIRRYEQYF.

V is TRBV7-8 and J is TRBJ2-3; 9 nucleotides agree with TRBD2. The CDR3 has 16 amino acids. V was pared by 3 bases and J by 1 base, with 5 bases of the junction left unmatched. The V gene's germline CDR1 is SGHVS and CDR2 FQNEAQ. The CDR3 loop reads CASSFLAGGGTDTQYF. CDR3 in DNA: TGTGCCAGCAGCTTTTTGGCGGGAGGGGGCACAGATACGCAGTATTTT.

This chain joins TRBV5-6 and TRBJ2-1; D is possibly TRBD2 (5 bases). V was trimmed by 7 bases and J by 8 bases, leaving 13 bases between them. Germline V gene data show CDR1 as SGHDT and CDR2 as YYEEEE. The CDR3 has 12 amino acids. In DNA, the CDR3 is TGTGCCAGCTTGGGGATCGGGGATGAGCAGTTCTTC. Protein sequence: CASLGIGDEQFF.

The chain uses TRBV14 and TRBJ2-3; D remains unclear. CDR1 is SGHDN and CDR2 is FVKESK in the germline V gene. The CDR3 contains 12 residues. With 5 bases removed from V and 4 bases from J, the gap between germline ends came to 7 bases. CDR3 amino acids: CASSWNPDTQYF. CDR3 coding DNA: TGTGCCAGCAGCTGGAACCCAGATACGCAGTATTTT. Full variable domain (missing parts from reference TRBV14 and TRBJ2-3): EAGVTQFPSHSVIEKGQTVTLRCDPISGHDNLYWYRRVMGKEIKFLLHFVKESKQDESGMPNNRFLAERTGGTYSTLKVQPAELEDSGVYFCASSWNPDTQYFGPGTRLTVL.

At least ten counts were recorded for this clone. The chain is built from TRBV7-6 and TRBJ2-7; no firm D call. V dropped 5 bases and J dropped 6 bases, with 11 bases sitting between them. Germline V gene sequence: CDR1 SGHVS, CDR2 FNYEAQ. The CDR3 has 12 amino acids. In DNA, the CDR3 is TGTGCCAGCAGCCCCCTCGGCTCCGAGCAGTACTTC. Its translation: CASSPLGSEQYF.

This clone appeared a single time. The gene calls are TRBV15 and TRBJ2-7, with D unclear. V lost 0 bases and J 5 bases, leaving 11 bases between the germline ends. The germline V gene has CDR1 LNHNV and CDR2 YYDKDF (reference sequence). The CDR3 consists of 14 residues. CDR3 nucleotides: TGTGCCACCAGCAGAGAGGGTCGACTCCACGAGCAGTACTTC. This translates into CATSREGRLHEQYF.

This clone turned up a few times. This rearrangement joins TRBV18 to TRBJ2-7; 11 bases fit TRBD1. Germline trimming cut 8 bases from V and 0 bases from J; bases unmatched to any gene: 6. The CDR3 runs to 15 residues. Germline V gene data show CDR1 as KGHSH and CDR2 as LQKENI. The CDR3 is CASAPGQGVSYEQYF. The DNA of the CDR3 is TGTGCCAGCGCCCCGGGACAGGGGGTCTCCTACGAGCAGTACTTC.

This chain joins TRBV9 and TRBJ2-7; no clear D. The germline gives CDR1 SGDLS, CDR2 YYNGEE. V gave up 5 bases and J gave up 5 bases, with 11 bases separating them. The CDR3 is made up of 12 amino acids. The CDR3 sequence: CASSPATNEQYF. CDR3 coding DNA: TGTGCCAGCAGTCCTGCAACCAACGAGCAGTACTTC.

The chain couples TRBV6-5 to TRBJ2-1; TRBD2 is a possible D gene (5 bases). Trimming cost V 6 bases and J 8 bases, with 20 bases left between them. In germline, CDR1 is MNHEY, CDR2 SVGAGI. The length of the CDR3 is 15 residues. CDR3 sequence reads: CASSPPGSRTDEQFF. CDR3 nucleotides: TGTGCCAGCAGCCCCCCGGGGTCCCGTACCGATGAGCAGTTCTTC.

J is TRBJ2-3 and V is TRBV18; 10 positions match TRBD1. V shed 8 bases, J shed 5 bases, and the junction held 7 bases outside the gene matches. The germline V gene has CDR1 KGHSH and CDR2 LQKENI. The CDR3 has 14 amino acids. The CDR3 sequence is CASASGTGEDTQYF. The CDR3, as DNA: TGTGCCAGCGCCTCGGGGACAGGGGAAGATACGCAGTATTTT. The complete variable domain, with remaining parts taken from reference TRBV18 and TRBJ2-3, reads NAGVMQNPRHLVRRRGQEARLRCSPMKGHSHVYWYRQLPEEGLKFMVYLQKENIIDESGMPKERFSAEFPKEGPSILRIQQVVRGDSAAYFCASASGTGEDTQYFGPGTRLTVL.

This clone turned up a few times. The chain uses TRBV5-1 and TRBJ2-7, with TRBD1 identical over 8 bases. Trimming took 4 bases from V and 4 from J; bases not matched to a gene: 7. CDR3 length: 14 residues. Germline CDR1 SGHRS, CDR2 YFSETQ. The CDR3 is CASSNTGGSYEQYF. The CDR3 DNA sequence: TGCGCCAGCAGCAATACAGGGGGTAGTTACGAGCAGTACTTC.

This clone was found a few times. V gene TRBV4-1 combines with J gene TRBJ2-7; D perhaps matches TRBD1 (6 bases). In germline, CDR1 is MGHRA, CDR2 YSYEKL. The CDR3 covers 16 residues. Trimming stripped 5 bases from V and 6 bases from J, with 23 bases between. CDR3 residues: CASSANPGTSVGEQYF. In DNA form, the CDR3 reads TGCGCCAGCAGCGCAAACCCAGGGACATCAGTCGGCGAGCAGTACTTC.

This CDR3 reads CASSLSGLAGYNEQFF. Written as DNA, the CDR3 is TGTGCCAGCAGTTTATCGGGACTAGCTGGCTACAATGAGCAGTTCTTC. V and J are TRBV27 and TRBJ2-1; TRBD2 agrees at 9 bases. The CDR3 length is 16 residues. V lost 0 bases and J lost 3; bases outside the gene matches: 3. The V gene's germline CDR1 is MNHEY and CDR2 SMNVEV (reference sequence).

The CDR3 here is CASSFGTSRTTDTQYF. The CDR3 bases are TGTGCCAGCAGCTTCGGGACTAGCAGAACCACAGATACGCAGTATTTT. The chain couples TRBV5-4 to TRBJ2-3; TRBD2 matches at 9 bases. Germline CDR1 is SGHNT and CDR2 is YYREEE (reference sequence). Trimming removed 2 bases from V and 2 bases from J; junction bases left unmatched: 6. The CDR3 runs to 16 residues.

The chain has TRBV7-2 and TRBJ2-7, with 9 bases aligning to TRBD1. The junction had 3 bases not matched to a gene; V was cut back by 0 bases and J by 3 bases. The CDR3 is 15 residues long. Germline CDR1 SGHTA, CDR2 FQGNSA. The CDR3 here is CASSLAADRGYEQYF. CDR3 in DNA: TGTGCCAGCAGCTTAGCGGCGGACAGGGGCTACGAGCAGTACTTC.

CDR3 protein: CASSLELGTGNVLTF. CDR3 DNA: TGTGCCAGCAGCTTGGAGCTCGGGACAGGGAACGTCCTGACTTTC. V and J are TRBV5-6 and TRBJ2-6, with 9 bases that match TRBD1. Germline CDR1 SGHDT, CDR2 YYEEEE. Trimming cost V 0 bases and J 10 bases; bases outside gene matches: 5. This CDR3 spans 15 amino acids. The full variable domain, rest sourced from reference TRBV5-6 and TRBJ2-6, is DAGVTQSPTHLIKTRGQQVTLRCSPKSGHDTVSWYQQALGQGPQFIFQYYEEEERQRGNFPDRFSGHQFPNYSSELNVNALLLGDSALYLCASSLELGTGNVLTFGAGSRLTVL.

The chain uses TRBV5-1 and TRBJ2-5; D gene uncertain. The CDR3 consists of 15 residues. The V end lost 0 bases, the J end lost 1 base, and 10 bases lay between the germline ends. Germline CDR1 is SGHRS and CDR2 is YFSETQ. CDR3 protein: CASSLDPGPQETQYF. As DNA, the CDR3 is TGCGCCAGCAGCTTGGATCCGGGTCCCCAAGAGACCCAGTACTTC.

The J gene is TRBJ2-1, the V gene TRBV7-7, with 9 bases fitting TRBD2. The CDR3 has 14 residues. Per germline, CDR1 SSHAT and CDR2 FNYEAQ (reference sequence). Unmatched junction bases numbered 8, after V lost 5 bases and J lost 9 bases. The chain's CDR3 is CASSQAGGRSEQFF. CDR3 DNA: TGTGCCAGCAGCCAGGCGGGGGGGCGGAGTGAGCAGTTCTTC.

The chain combines TRBV6-6 with TRBJ2-7; D is possibly TRBD1 (5 bases). Trimming removed 7 bases at V and 2 bases at J, with 12 bases between. This CDR3 is built from 13 residues. Looked up from germline, CDR1 is MNHNY and CDR2 is SVGAGI (reference sequence). The CDR3 DNA sequence: TGTGCCAGCACGAAGGACACCACCTACGAGCAGTACTTC. Its protein is CASTKDTTYEQYF.